Included here is one T cell receptor (beta chain) sequence, with context. Its cognate antigen is unknown. Germline V gene data show CDR1 as SGHNT and CDR2 as YYREEE (reference sequence). Between the trimmed V and J ends, which lost 4 bases and 4 bases, there was a span of 15 bases. This CDR3 spans 14 amino acids. This sample is drawn from a study of Tregs in tolerant kidney transplant recipients. Study findings and constraints: Biological reproducibility was not directly addressed in this study.

Generated by immunoSEQ multiplex PCR, the TCRdb table keeps only in-frame clones and is missing some. The sample yields tens of thousands of clones, about four fifths seen once. The chain is built from TRBV5-4 and TRBJ2-7; the D call may be TRBD1 or TRBD2 (5 bases each). The origin of this receptor is a human donor in good health. Sequencing used CD4+ T cells from blood. The CDR3, as DNA: TGTGCCAGCAGCGAGGGGAACCGTCCTTACGAGCAGTACTTC. Translated, it gives CASSEGNRPYEQYF.